The T cell receptor (beta chain) described here comes from a study of breast tumors, draining lymph nodes, adjacent tissues (TCRdb year 2016). Some background on the complete study: TCR beta repertoires were compared across tumor, adjacent nontumor tissue and axillary lymph nodes obtained from breast cancer patients. In human breast cancer, the study set out to assess how tumor, surrounding tissue and draining lymph node repertoires relate to one another and whether T cells might be exchanged between them. Study-wide conclusions, independent of this receptor: Tumors showed preferential V and J gene usage, and their T-cell repertoire diversity fell below that of lymph nodes yet above that of nontumor tissue. The data were judged consistent with most tumor T cells deriving from the lymph node and then expanding within tumor tissue. Rather than being directly demonstrated, the conclusion that tumor T cells originate in lymph nodes was presented as consistent with a hypothesis. Tumor and nontumor tissue repertoires were significantly more similar in luminal-like than in basal-like breast cancer.

The CDR1 and CDR2 encoded by the germline V gene (reference sequence) are PRHDT and FYEKMQ. There are 17 amino acids in the CDR3, from cysteine to phenylalanine inclusive. Of the read, only the CDR3 DNA is kept; its 51 bases are in frame from base 1. Lymph node samples came from the axillary draining lymph nodes of breast cancer patients. As concerns this clonotype: What this receptor recognizes is not known. This sequence may be a read error, since a much larger clone differs from it by one base.

Sequencing took place on an Illumina HiSeq 2000. TCR beta chain libraries were generated by multiplex PCR amplification. High-throughput sequencing was used to analyze the amplified TCR beta chain products. TCRdb itself trimmed the public reads at Q25 with fastp, ran MiXCR and retained productive beta chains. Records with the same CDR3 protein are collapsed into one entry carrying the most frequent genes and DNA. The sample table records more than 250,000 distinct CDR3 sequences; around 30% of these occur just once. Approximately 1% of the sample is in the top ten clones. Sequences were obtained from axillary lymph node tissue. This receptor chain uses TRBV13 and TRBJ1-2; 7 nucleotides in the junction match TRBD1. The clonotype originates from a female donor with breast cancer. Some clones in this sample may be carry-over from other donors' samples. The base sequence is TGTGTCAGCAGCTTGGAGGCTGGGACAGCCCGGGCCTATGGCTACACCTTC. This is translated as CVSSLEAGTARAYGYTF.